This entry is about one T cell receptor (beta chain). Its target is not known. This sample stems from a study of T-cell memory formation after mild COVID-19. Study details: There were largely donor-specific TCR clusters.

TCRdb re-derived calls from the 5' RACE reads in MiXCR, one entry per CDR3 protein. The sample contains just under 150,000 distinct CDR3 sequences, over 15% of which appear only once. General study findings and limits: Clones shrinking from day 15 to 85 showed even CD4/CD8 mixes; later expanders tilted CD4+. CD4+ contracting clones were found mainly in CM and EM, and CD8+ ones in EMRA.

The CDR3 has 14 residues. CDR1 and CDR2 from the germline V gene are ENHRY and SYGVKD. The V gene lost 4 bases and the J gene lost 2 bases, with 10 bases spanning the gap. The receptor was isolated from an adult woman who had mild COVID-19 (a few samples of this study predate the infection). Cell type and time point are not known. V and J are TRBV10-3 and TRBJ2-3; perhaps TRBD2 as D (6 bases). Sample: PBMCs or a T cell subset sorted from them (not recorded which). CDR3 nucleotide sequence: TGTGCCATCAGTGCTTGGGGGGTCACAGATACGCAGTATTTT. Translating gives CAISAWGVTDTQYF.